The clone carrying this T cell receptor beta chain was found once. Its antigen is currently unknown. The sample originates from a study of cytotoxic CD8 clonotypes in ibrutinib-treated CLL. Study details: Among the patients, roughly 12 presented as relapsed/refractory and 15 as treatment-naive; around 18 showed unmutated IGHV. The taking of response samples occurred after a median around 11 months of treatment, with a range of 6 to 36.

Study-wide findings and caveats: Clonality climbed at ibrutinib response, then dropped toward baseline at progression. The study sampled sustained-remission and progressing patients at different times.

V gave up 0 bases and J gave up 2 bases, with 9 bases separating them. Germline V lookup: CDR1 SGDLS, CDR2 YYNGEE. The CDR3 consists of 14 residues. Only in-frame clones appear in the TCRdb table, and some are missing; sequencing was by immunoSEQ multiplex PCR. The sample carries about 140,000 clones, under 95% recorded once. The clonotype was recovered from a human donor with chronic lymphocytic leukemia. Sequenced here: PBMCs, sampled after 12 months of ibrutinib treatment. The rearrangement links TRBV9 to TRBJ2-7; D unclear. DNA for the CDR3: TGTGCCAGCAGCGTAGGTCCCCCTACCTACGAGCAGTACTTC. Protein sequence: CASSVGPPTYEQYF.